The clone carrying this T cell receptor (beta chain) was seen only a few times. This record comes from a study of blood T cells in healthy people across ages. A second PCR of 7 to 11 cycles used a sample-barcoded 5' primer and a J-beta primer mix. Each CDR3 protein gets one entry after TCRdb re-called the 5' RACE reads with MiXCR. The sample consists of 800,000 to 950,000 distinct CDR3 sequences, just under 30% of them appearing once. V was trimmed by 1 base and J by 3 bases, leaving 9 bases between them. From germline, CDR1 is SGHRS and CDR2 YFSETQ. The CDR3 consists of 14 residues. This sample also belongs to another study, concerning T cells of mothers and their children. That report adds: Mother-child pairs who were related displayed a slightly higher overlap than unrelated pairs, a difference that was non-significant. The search for persistent microchimeric T cell clones detected none.

The sample comprised blood. The receptor comes from a woman in her thirties or forties in good health. This sequence joins TRBV5-1 and TRBJ2-3; possibly TRBD1 for D (6 bases). CDR3: CASSLTGKTDTQYF. The CDR3 DNA reads TGCGCCAGCAGCTTGACAGGGAAAACAGATACGCAGTATTTT. The full variable domain, its missing parts supplied by reference TRBV5-1 and TRBJ2-3, is KAGVTQTPRYLIKTRGQQVTLSCSPISGHRSVSWYQQTPGQGLQFLFEYFSETQRNKGNFPGRFSGRQFSNSRSEMNVSTLELGDSALYLCASSLTGKTDTQYFGPGTRLTVL.